This entry lists 2 T cell receptor beta chains sequenced from one sample in a study of T cells in Graves' hyperthyroidism and ophthalmopathy. TCR beta CDR3 region amplification was performed from RNA transcripts. The HTBI primer set drove a first-round RT-PCR of the TCR CDR3. TCRdb reprocessed the multiplex PCR reads with MiXCR, giving one entry per CDR3 protein. The data show approximately 300,000 distinct CDR3 sequences, about 17% seen once. Sequences were obtained from blood. Receptors were obtained from a woman aged 55-75 years with Graves' ophthalmopathy.

This clonotype was observed many times. The chain has TRBV5-1 and TRBJ2-3; no reliable D call. The CDR3 runs 15 residues. V was shortened by 4 bases and J by 2 bases, with 14 bases between the two germline ends. In germline, CDR1 is SGHRS, CDR2 YFSETQ. In DNA form, the CDR3 reads TGCGCCAGCAGCCCCCCTCAGTATCCCACAGATACGCAGTATTTT. This encodes CASSPPQYPTDTQYF. Full variable domain (remainder filled in from reference TRBV5-1 and TRBJ2-3): KAGVTQTPRYLIKTRGQQVTLSCSPISGHRSVSWYQQTPGQGLQFLFEYFSETQRNKGNFPGRFSGRQFSNSRSEMNVSTLELGDSALYLCASSPPQYPTDTQYFGPGTRLTVL.

V usage is TRBV28 and J usage is TRBJ1-2; TRBD1 might be the D (5 bases). The CDR3 extends over 16 amino acids. The V end was cut by 4 bases, the J end by 2 bases, with 17 bases between. From germline, CDR1 is MDHEN and CDR2 SYDVKM. CDR3 in amino acids: CASSSEGQGSNYGYTF. CDR3 in DNA: TGTGCCAGCAGTTCCGAAGGGCAGGGCTCGAACTATGGCTACACCTTC.